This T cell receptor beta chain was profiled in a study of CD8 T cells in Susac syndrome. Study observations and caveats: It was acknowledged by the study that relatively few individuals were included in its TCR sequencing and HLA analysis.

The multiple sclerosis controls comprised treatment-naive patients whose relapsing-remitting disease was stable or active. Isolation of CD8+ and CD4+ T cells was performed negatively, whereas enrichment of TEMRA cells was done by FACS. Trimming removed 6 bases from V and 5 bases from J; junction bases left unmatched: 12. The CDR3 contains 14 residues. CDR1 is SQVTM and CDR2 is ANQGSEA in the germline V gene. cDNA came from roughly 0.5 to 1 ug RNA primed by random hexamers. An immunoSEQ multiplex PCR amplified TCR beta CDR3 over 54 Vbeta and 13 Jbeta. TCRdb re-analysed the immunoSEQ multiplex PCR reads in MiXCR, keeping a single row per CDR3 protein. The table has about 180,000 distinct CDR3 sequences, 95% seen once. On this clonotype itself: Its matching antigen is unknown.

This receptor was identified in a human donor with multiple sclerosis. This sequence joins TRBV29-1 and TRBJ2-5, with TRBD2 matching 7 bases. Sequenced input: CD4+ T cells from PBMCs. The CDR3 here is CSVEGVGGWETQYF. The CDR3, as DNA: TGCAGCGTCGAGGGAGTCGGGGGGTGGGAGACCCAGTACTTC.